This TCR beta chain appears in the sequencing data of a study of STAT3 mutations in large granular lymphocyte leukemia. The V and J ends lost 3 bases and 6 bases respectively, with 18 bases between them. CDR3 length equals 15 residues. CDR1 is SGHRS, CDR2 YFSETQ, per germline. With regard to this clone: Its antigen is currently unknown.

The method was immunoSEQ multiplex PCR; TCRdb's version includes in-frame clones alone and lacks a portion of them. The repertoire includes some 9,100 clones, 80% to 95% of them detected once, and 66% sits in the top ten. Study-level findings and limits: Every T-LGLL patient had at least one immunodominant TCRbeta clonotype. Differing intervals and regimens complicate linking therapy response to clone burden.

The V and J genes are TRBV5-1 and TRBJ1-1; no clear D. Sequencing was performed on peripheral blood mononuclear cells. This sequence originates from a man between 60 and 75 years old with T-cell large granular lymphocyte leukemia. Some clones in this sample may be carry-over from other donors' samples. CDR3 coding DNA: TGCGCCAGCAGCTCCACCGAACCTATACAATCTGAAGCTTTCTTT. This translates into CASSSTEPIQSEAFF.